A selection of T cell receptor beta chains follows, all from one sample in a study of blood T cell repertoires in COVID-19. Data came from immunoSEQ multiplex PCR; TCRdb stores just in-frame clones and leaves some out. The sample records roughly 140,000 clones, less than 90% being singletons. Material for sequencing was peripheral blood. All receptors come from a woman in her seventies with acute or convalescent COVID-19. CDR3s leave out the opening cysteine and the closing phenylalanine or tryptophan.

TRBJ1-6,TRBV7-6,ASSLQGGGYNSPLH
TRBJ1-5,TRBV6-1,ASSEAAHHTPNQPQH
TRBJ1-3,TRBV14,ASSRTRGIAGNTIY
TRBJ2-5,TRBV28,ASNLAGGPRETQY
TRBJ1-5,TRBV12-3/TRBV12-4,ASSFTGLQPQH
TRBJ2-5,TRBV2,ASSQRLAGGETQY
TRBJ2-5,TRBV7-2,ASSYYQGMY
TRBJ1-1,TRBV19,ASSPKGATNTEAF
TRBJ2-7,TRBV28,ASSSPRQGRGASYEQY
TRBJ1-5,TRBV6-1,ASSEWTVLLGPQH
TRBJ2-5,TRBV18,ASSSTRDRPQPY
TRBJ2-3,TRBV7-2,ASSSGLAGGLQY